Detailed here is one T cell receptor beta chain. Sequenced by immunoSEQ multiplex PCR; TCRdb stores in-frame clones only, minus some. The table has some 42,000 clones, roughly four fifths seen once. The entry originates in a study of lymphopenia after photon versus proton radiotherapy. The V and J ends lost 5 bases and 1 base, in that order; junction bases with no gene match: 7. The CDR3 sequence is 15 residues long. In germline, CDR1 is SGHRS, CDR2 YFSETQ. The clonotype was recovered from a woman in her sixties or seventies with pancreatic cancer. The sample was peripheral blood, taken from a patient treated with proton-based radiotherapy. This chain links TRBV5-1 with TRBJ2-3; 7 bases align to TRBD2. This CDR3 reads CASSYERDGTDTQYF. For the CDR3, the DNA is TGCGCCAGCAGTTATGAGCGGGACGGCACAGATACGCAGTATTTT. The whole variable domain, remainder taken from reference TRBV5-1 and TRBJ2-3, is KAGVTQTPRYLIKTRGQQVTLSCSPISGHRSVSWYQQTPGQGLQFLFEYFSETQRNKGNFPGRFSGRQFSNSRSEMNVSTLELGDSALYLCASSYERDGTDTQYFGPGTRLTVL.